What follows are 21 T cell receptor beta chains derived from one specimen sequenced in a study of T cells in Graves' hyperthyroidism and ophthalmopathy. Amplification of TCR beta CDR3 regions used RNA as the template. A set of HTBI primers served as the primers for a first-round RT-PCR of the TCR CDR3. MiXCR, run by TCRdb on the multiplex PCR reads, gives a single entry per CDR3 protein. The profile shows 240,000 or so distinct CDR3 sequences, about a sixth of them singletons. Sequenced material: blood. Receptors originate from a woman in her late teens or twenties with Graves' ophthalmopathy.

The genes are TRBV5-5 and TRBJ1-6; the D gene is possibly TRBD1 (5 bases). This CDR3 region has 15 residues. Trimming cost V 1 base and J 9 bases, with 14 bases left between them. Germline CDR1 is SGHKS and CDR2 is YYEKEE (reference sequence). The CDR3 sequence is CASSLIVGVTSPLHF. CDR3 coding DNA: TGTGCCAGCAGCTTGATAGTAGGGGTGACTTCACCCCTCCACTTT.

This clonotype was counted ten times or more. V is TRBV4-2 and J is TRBJ1-2; TRBD1 is a possible D gene (6 bases). The CDR3 has 15 residues. V lost 0 bases to trimming and J lost 5 bases, with 13 bases between them. CDR1 is LGHNA and CDR2 is YNFKEQ in the germline V gene. The CDR3 coding sequence is TGTGCCAGCAGCCAAGATAGGCAGGGGAAGTATGGCTACACCTTC. Translated: CASSQDRQGKYGYTF.

This clonotype is a singleton in its sample. The rearrangement uses TRBV6-2 or TRBV6-3 and TRBJ2-3, with 16 bases identical to TRBD2. Germline lookup yields CDR1 MNHEY and CDR2 SVGEGT. The CDR3 has 17 residues. V lost 7 bases and J lost 4; bases outside the gene matches: 8. The CDR3 reads CASTLPGTSGGADTQYF. The CDR3 DNA reads as TGTGCCAGCACCCTCCCGGGGACTAGCGGGGGGGCAGATACGCAGTATTTT.

V usage is TRBV4-3 and J usage is TRBJ2-5; D is undetermined. The J call may be in error: the DNA end matches TRBJ2-1 better. CDR3 size: 15 residues. Germline assignment: CDR1 LGHNA and CDR2 YSLEER. CDR3 region: CASSQDSAGLETQFF. The DNA of the CDR3 is TGCGCCAGCAGCCAAGATTCGGCCGGGTTGGAGACCCAGTTCTTC.

Ten or more counts support this clonotype. The rearrangement links TRBV6-1 to TRBJ2-7, with 11 positions matching TRBD1. This CDR3 has 16 residues. CDR1 is MNHNS, CDR2 SASEGT, per germline. The ends lost 6 bases at V and 4 bases at J; junction bases unmatched: 11. The CDR3 coding sequence is TGTGCCAGCAGCCAAAGACGGACAGGGGGCGGTTACGAGCAGTACTTC. Its protein product is CASSQRRTGGGYEQYF.

In its sample, this clonotype was seen many times. The rearrangement joins TRBV7-9 to TRBJ2-7; D not resolved. The germline V gene has CDR1 SEHNR and CDR2 FQNEAQ (reference sequence). The CDR3 runs 14 residues. V lost 4 bases to trimming and J lost 2 bases, with 12 bases between them. The DNA for the CDR3 is TGTGCCAGCAGCTCGGACGGTGTCCCCTACGAGCAGTACTTC. It yields the protein CASSSDGVPYEQYF.

This clonotype was seen many times. The CDR3 loop is CASSWDTGTDTQYF. As DNA, the CDR3 is TGTGCCAGCAGTTGGGACACAGGCACAGATACGCAGTATTTT. The rearrangement uses TRBV6-1 and TRBJ2-3; tentatively, D is TRBD1 (6 bases). Per germline, CDR1 MNHNS and CDR2 SASEGT. V gave up 5 bases and J gave up 1 base, with 10 bases separating them. The CDR3 is made up of 14 amino acids.

This clonotype came up a few times. V and J are TRBV7-9 and TRBJ2-4, with D tentatively TRBD1 (5 bases). The CDR3 length is 13 residues. Trimming shortened V by 7 bases and J by 7 bases, and 14 bases separated the two germline ends. CDR1 is SEHNR and CDR2 is FQNEAQ in the germline V gene (reference sequence). The CDR3 nucleotides are TGTGCCAGCAATAAAGTAGCAGGGAACATTCAGTACTTC. As protein: CASNKVAGNIQYF.

This clonotype was observed many times. This chain uses TRBV7-2 with TRBJ1-3, with D possibly being TRBD1 (5 bases). Germline assignment: CDR1 SGHTA and CDR2 FQGNSA. The ends were cut back, 5 bases at V and 0 bases at J, with 11 bases in the middle. This CDR3 spans 15 amino acids. In nucleotides, the CDR3 is TGTGCCAGCAGCCCCGGGGCCACCTCTGGAAACACCATATATTTT. Amino acids: CASSPGATSGNTIYF.

The CDR3 nucleotides are TGTGCCAGCACCCCAAGGGGGGCCAGCAACACCGGGGAGCTGTTTTTT. This translates into CASTPRGASNTGELFF. The genes are TRBV12-3 or TRBV12-4 and TRBJ2-2, with D perhaps TRBD1 or TRBD2 (6 bases each). The CDR3 sequence is 16 residues long. V gave up 7 bases and J gave up 2 bases, with 17 bases separating them.

The table lists this clonotype with many counts. The chain has TRBV6-2 or TRBV6-3 and TRBJ2-2, with D possibly being TRBD1 (6 bases). This CDR3 is built from 14 residues. V was trimmed by 4 bases and J by 1 base, leaving 7 bases between them. Germline V gives CDR1 MNHEY, CDR2 SVGEGT. Written as DNA, the CDR3 is TGTGCCAGCAGTTGGGGACAGAACACCGGGGAGCTGTTTTTT. Translation gives CASSWGQNTGELFF.

This clonotype showed up many times. The chain recombines TRBV7-9 with TRBJ2-5, with a possible D match to TRBD1 (5 bases). CDR3 length equals 14 residues. Germline V CDR1 and CDR2: SEHNR, FQNEAQ (reference sequence). Trimming left V 5 bases short and J 4 bases short, with 14 bases between. The CDR3 is CASSPPGFSETQYF. The DNA of the CDR3 is TGTGCCAGCAGCCCTCCAGGGTTCTCAGAGACCCAGTACTTC.

This clonotype appeared many times. J is TRBJ1-6 and V is TRBV7-9; no clear D. Germline V gene data show CDR1 as SEHNR and CDR2 as FQNEAQ (reference sequence). This CDR3 has 12 residues. V shed 5 bases and J shed 8 bases, with 7 bases lying between them. CDR3 in amino acids: CASSSRDSPLHF. The CDR3 coding sequence is TGTGCCAGCAGCAGTAGAGATTCACCCCTCCACTTT.

This clonotype has a count of ten or more. The chain couples TRBV6-1 to TRBJ1-3, with TRBD1 as a possible D gene (6 bases). Germline V CDR1 and CDR2: MNHNS, SASEGT. CDR3 length: 15 amino acids. Between the trimmed V and J ends, which lost 6 bases and 1 base, there was a span of 13 bases. CDR3 region: CASRETGRSGNTIYF. The CDR3 DNA reads as TGTGCCAGCAGGGAAACAGGGCGGTCTGGAAACACCATATATTTT.

This clonotype was seen at least ten times. The chain recombines TRBV30 with TRBJ1-1; D not certain. The germline CDR1 and CDR2 sequences are GTSNPN and SVGIG (reference sequence). This CDR3 is 14 amino acids long. V gave up 0 bases and J gave up 1 base, with 9 bases separating them. CDR3 DNA sequence: TGTGCCTGGAGTGTACGTCTGGGGAACACTGAAGCTTTCTTT. This translates into CAWSVRLGNTEAFF.

The chain recombines TRBV28 with TRBJ2-5; TRBD1 aligns across 7 bases. The ends lost 6 bases at V and 0 bases at J; junction bases unmatched: 7. The CDR3 has 15 residues. Germline V gene data show CDR1 as MDHEN and CDR2 as SYDVKM. In DNA form, the CDR3 reads TGTGCCAGCAGCCCGACAGGGACGTACCAAGAGACCCAGTACTTC. Encoded protein: CASSPTGTYQETQYF.

In this sample, this clonotype turned up many times. This rearrangement joins TRBV9 to TRBJ2-7; 8 nucleotides align to TRBD1. Germline assignment: CDR1 SGDLS and CDR2 YYNGEE. Losses at the gene ends were 3 bases for V and 8 bases for J; bases not matched to a gene: 4. The CDR3 is 12 amino acids. In DNA form, the CDR3 reads TGTGCCAGCAGCGGCCACAGGGGGAAGCAGTACTTC. Its translation: CASSGHRGKQYF.

The genes are TRBV27 and TRBJ1-5; D uncertain. From germline, CDR1 is MNHEY and CDR2 SMNVEV (reference sequence). Trimming pared 4 bases from V and 6 bases from J, leaving 10 bases between. This CDR3 region has 13 residues. The CDR3 here is CASSSAVGQPQHF. The CDR3 DNA is TGTGCCAGCAGTTCGGCAGTAGGTCAGCCCCAGCATTTT.

A few counts support this clonotype. The rearrangement uses TRBV4-2 and TRBJ1-5, with a possible D match to TRBD1 (5 bases). Trimming cost V 2 bases and J 4 bases, with 9 bases left between them. Germline-derived CDR1 and CDR2 are LGHNA and YNFKEQ. The CDR3 has 14 residues. Here the CDR3 DNA reads TGTGCCAGCAGCCAAAACAGGCCTAATCAGCCCCAGCATTTT. Its protein product is CASSQNRPNQPQHF.

Many counts were recorded for this clonotype. DNA for the CDR3: TGTGCCTGGAGAGGGGACTATGAGCAGTTCTTC. Amino acids: CAWRGDYEQFF. This rearrangement joins TRBV30 to TRBJ2-1; D is perhaps TRBD2 (6 bases). Germline assignment: CDR1 GTSNPN and CDR2 SVGIG (reference sequence). V lost 3 bases and J 8 bases, leaving 8 bases between the germline ends. CDR3 length: 11 residues.

This clonotype has at least ten counts. The chain uses TRBV27 and TRBJ2-1; no clear D gene. The CDR3 consists of 11 residues. Germline loops: CDR1 MNHEY, CDR2 SMNVEV (reference sequence). V was trimmed by 10 bases and J by 1 base, leaving 5 bases between them. The CDR3: CATRSYNEQFF. The DNA of the CDR3 is TGTGCCACCAGGTCCTACAATGAGCAGTTCTTC.